This record looks at one T cell receptor (beta chain) sequence and its context. Its antigen is as yet unknown. These data belong to a study of T cell responses to AZD1222 COVID-19 vaccine. Overall study findings and caveats: There were repertoire samples only from the period after the peak T cell response. Across the whole spike, CD4 TCRs peaked at regions 160-218 and 743-854. Donors were largely white British and mainly female; clonal diversity was possibly underestimated.

Clones were sequenced by immunoSEQ multiplex PCR, and TCRdb holds only the in-frame ones, with some missing. The profile shows some 130,000 clones, 85% to 95% of them singletons. This CDR3 region has 12 residues. The junction had 2 bases not matched to a gene; V was cut back by 1 base and J by 5 bases. Germline V gene data show CDR1 as SQVTM and CDR2 as ANQGSEA. The study pooled second doses at about 4 or about 12 weeks. The sequence derives from an adult who received the AZD1222 COVID-19 vaccine. This specimen consisted of peripheral blood, obtained 28 days after the second AZD1222 dose. The rearrangement links TRBV29-1 to TRBJ2-7; 7 bases match TRBD1. For the CDR3, the DNA is TGCAGCGTTGAAGGCGACAGGGACGAGCAGTACTTC. It translates to CSVEGDRDEQYF.